The 5 T cell receptor beta chains below come from one sample, sequenced in a study of shared clonotypes between healthy human individuals (dated by TCRdb to 2018 to 2020). The library relied on the immunoSEQ multiplex PCR assay. TCRdb took this table from immuneACCESS and kept in-frame rearrangements with V and J called. Such tables lack part of the clones; where checked against another copy, unresolved V genes explain under half of the gap, and the rest is unexplained. Across this sample there are approximately 1.5 million clones, with approximately 98.5% seen only once. The top ten clones comprise about 0.35% of the sample. Material for sequencing was naive CD4+ T cells sorted from blood. The label giving this sample's cell subset or site can be read as: CD45RA+ positively selected. These receptor sequences come from a young man in good health.

This rearrangement joins TRBV5-1 to TRBJ1-2, with 7 bases lining up with TRBD1. The germline V gene encodes CDR1 SGHRS and CDR2 YFSETQ. The CDR3 is 15 amino acids. The junction had 8 bases not matched to a gene; V was cut back by 4 bases and J by 2 bases. This chain's CDR3 is CASSQTGTVNYGYTF. As DNA, the CDR3 is TGCGCCAGCAGCCAAACCGGGACAGTCAACTATGGCTACACCTTC.

The chain has TRBV5-1 and TRBJ1-3; D is ambiguous. This CDR3 is 14 amino acids long. Germline V CDR1 and CDR2: SGHRS, YFSETQ. V gave up 4 bases and J gave up 5 bases, with 13 bases separating them. The CDR3 DNA reads TGCGCCAGCAGCCCAGGAAAGGAAAGAAACACCATATATTTT. This gives the protein CASSPGKERNTIYF. Full variable domain (missing parts from reference TRBV5-1 and TRBJ1-3): KAGVTQTPRYLIKTRGQQVTLSCSPISGHRSVSWYQQTPGQGLQFLFEYFSETQRNKGNFPGRFSGRQFSNSRSEMNVSTLELGDSALYLCASSPGKERNTIYFGEGSWLTVV.

V is TRBV7-4 and J is TRBJ2-7, with D perhaps TRBD2 (5 bases). V was pared by 5 bases and J by 3 bases, with 14 bases between. The germline gives CDR1 SGHVT, CDR2 SQSDAQ. This CDR3 is built from 14 residues. Here the CDR3 DNA reads TGTGCCAGCAGCCCCCCGGCTAGCAGCTACGAGCAGTACTTC. This gives the protein CASSPPASSYEQYF.

The V gene is TRBV25-1, the J gene TRBJ2-5, with D perhaps matching TRBD1 or TRBD2 (5 bases each). This CDR3 contains 16 residues. Germline CDR1 is MGHDK and CDR2 is SYGVNS. V lost 5 bases and J lost 1, with 17 bases in between. The DNA for the CDR3 is TGTGCCAGCAGTTCGCAATGGGCCGGGACCCAAGAGACCCAGTACTTC. It codes for CASSSQWAGTQETQYF. Full variable domain (rest looked up from reference TRBV25-1 and TRBJ2-5): EADIYQTPRYLVIGTGKKITLECSQTMGHDKMYWYQQDPGMELHLIHYSYGVNSTEKGDLSSESTVSRIRTEHFPLTLESARPSHTSQYLCASSSQWAGTQETQYFGPGTRLLVL.

The chain is built from TRBV11-2 and TRBJ1-1; D unclear. Trimming stripped 5 bases from V and 5 bases from J, with 6 bases between. CDR3 length equals 11 residues. Germline CDR1 is SGHAT and CDR2 is FQNNGV. The CDR3: CASSPRTEAFF. CDR3 bases: TGTGCCAGCAGCCCGAGGACTGAAGCTTTCTTT.